Shown below are 2 T cell receptor beta chains from a single sample sequenced in a study of blood T cell repertoires in COVID-19. Method: immunoSEQ multiplex PCR; TCRdb's copy keeps in-frame clones and lacks some. The table includes approximately 260,000 clones, around 85% detected once. Sequenced input: PBMCs or T cells enriched from blood (not recorded which). The receptor set was obtained from a middle-aged woman with acute COVID-19.

Notes on this clone: Other DNA sequences within the sample encode an identical CDR3. The V gene is TRBV18, the J gene TRBJ2-7; a possible D gene is TRBD2 (5 bases). The V gene's germline CDR1 is KGHSH and CDR2 LQKENI. This CDR3 comprises 14 residues. Trimming shortened V by 2 bases and J by 0 bases, and 8 bases separated the two germline ends. CDR3 nucleotides: TGTGCCAGCTCACCATCCGGGGACTCCTACGAGCAGTACTTC. Its protein is CASSPSGDSYEQYF.

This clone came up once. This sequence joins TRBV5-1 and TRBJ1-3; D call uncertain. This CDR3 comprises 14 residues. CDR1 is SGHRS, CDR2 YFSETQ, per germline. V was trimmed by 4 bases and J by 3 bases, leaving 11 bases between them. The CDR3 sequence is CASSEGGVGNTIYF. CDR3 DNA: TGCGCCAGCAGCGAGGGCGGGGTTGGAAACACCATATATTTT.